Listed below are T cell receptor beta chains from one sample, sequenced in a study of glioma-infiltrating T cells. TCRdb ran MiXCR on the multiplex PCR reads and lists one entry per CDR3 protein. The sample lists about 6,000 distinct CDR3 sequences, roughly two fifths occurring once. Sequencing was performed on glioma tissue, nonneoplastic brain tissue, or PBMCs (not recorded which). The origin of the receptors is a human donor with low-grade glioma or glioblastoma, undergoing nonglioma brain surgery, or in good health (not recorded which). Both conserved end residues are part of each CDR3.

>TRBV6-1|TRBJ2-7|15
CASSEAPSGPYEQYF
>TRBV29-1|TRBJ1-2|8
CSAYGYTF
>TRBV12-3/TRBV12-4|TRBJ2-1|15
CASSFPGGTYNEQFF
>TRBV7-2|TRBJ1-1|14
CASSMIDRATEAFF
>TRBV6-1|TRBJ2-2|17
CASIDYQGLAAPGELFF
>TRBV7-2|TRBJ2-2|14
CASSLGSQTGELFF
>TRBV28|TRBJ2-1|18
CASSLRVGQEFFSYEQFF
>TRBV27|TRBJ2-3|17
CASSSLQITGRTDTQYF
>TRBV2|TRBJ2-3|11
CASSSGDTQYF
>TRBV7-2|TRBJ2-1|15
CASSSEQRIHNERFF
>TRBV20-1|TRBJ2-7|14
CSARVAGGPYEQYF
>TRBV15|TRBJ1-1|13
CATSRDYRDRAFF
>TRBV20-1|TRBJ2-1|14
CSASGGLADLEQFF
>TRBV20-1|TRBJ1-1|14
CSATPPGGAPDAFF
>TRBV12-3/TRBV12-4|TRBJ1-1|12
CASSSRSAEAFF
>TRBV2|TRBJ1-6|15
CASSEEAAGHSPLHF
>TRBV5-4|TRBJ2-7|14
CASSGGDRTYEQYF
>TRBV7-2|TRBJ2-5|14
CASSLGGVQETQYF
>TRBV7-2|TRBJ2-5|15
CASSRQGGGQETQYF
>TRBV7-8|TRBJ2-7|16
CASSLRGGPFSYEQYF
>TRBV4-1|TRBJ2-7|15
CASSHAGQGLYEQYF
>TRBV5-1|TRBJ2-7|13
CVSSLAEGALEYF
>TRBV20-1|TRBJ1-1|13
CSARPTGFSEAFF
>TRBV2|TRBJ1-5|15
CASSEEGWGNQPQHF
>TRBV20-1|TRBJ2-7|16
CSVRDIGTSGYREQYF
>TRBV27|TRBJ2-1|13
CASSYSHNNEQFF
>TRBV20-1|TRBJ1-1|15
CSARDAGNPNTEAFF
>TRBV20-1|TRBJ2-1|9
CSGTNEQFF
>TRBV5-1|TRBJ1-5|15
CASSLAGGRGQPQHF
>TRBV6-1|TRBJ2-1|14
CASANRTLHNEQFF
>TRBV6-1|TRBJ2-5|16
CASSEAPGGLQETQYF
>TRBV3-1|TRBJ2-5|12
CASSSSGMSQYF
>TRBV18|TRBJ1-1|15
CASSSSTGMNTEAFF
>TRBV3-1|TRBJ2-1|15
CASSPGGSSYNEQFF
>TRBV5-1|TRBJ2-7|14
CASSISGQLYEQYF
>TRBV27|TRBJ1-1|14
CASKIGTSGTEAFF
>TRBV20-1|TRBJ2-1|13
CSAWTGGTDEQFF
>TRBV12-3/TRBV12-4|TRBJ1-5|11
CASSAPGPQHF
>TRBV27|TRBJ1-6|15
CASILFGHTNSPLHF
>TRBV24-1|TRBJ1-1|13
CATSDMAPDEAFF